The sequence of this T cell receptor (beta chain) was determined in a study of beta chain features in type 1 diabetes. This CDR3 contains 13 residues. Germline assignment: CDR1 GTSNPN and CDR2 SVGIG (reference sequence). V was cut by 5 bases and J by 4 bases, with 12 bases left in between. A word on this clone: The antigen is undetermined.

Expressed TCRB transcripts were sequenced because the entire RNA isolate underwent reverse transcription. Survey-depth immunoSEQ sequencing was used for stem cell-like memory T cells. Clones were sequenced by immunoSEQ multiplex PCR, and TCRdb holds only the in-frame ones, with some missing. The table records 20,000 to 25,000 clones, less than 75% of them present only once. Points from the study as a whole: Amplification by PCR could prefer shorter templates, with the same effect in patients and controls. Researchers report that Type 1 diabetes patients had moderately but significantly shorter TCRB CDR3s across all four CD4+ subsets.

Purities over 95% were achieved in all sorted populations. The chain couples TRBV30 to TRBJ1-5; TRBD1 is a possible D gene (5 bases). The receptor's source is a man between 18 and 35 years old with type 1 diabetes. Sequences were obtained from stem cell memory CD4+ T cells from blood. As DNA, the CDR3 is TGTGCCTGGTCGACAGAAAAGAATCAGCCCCAGCATTTT. This gives the protein CAWSTEKNQPQHF.